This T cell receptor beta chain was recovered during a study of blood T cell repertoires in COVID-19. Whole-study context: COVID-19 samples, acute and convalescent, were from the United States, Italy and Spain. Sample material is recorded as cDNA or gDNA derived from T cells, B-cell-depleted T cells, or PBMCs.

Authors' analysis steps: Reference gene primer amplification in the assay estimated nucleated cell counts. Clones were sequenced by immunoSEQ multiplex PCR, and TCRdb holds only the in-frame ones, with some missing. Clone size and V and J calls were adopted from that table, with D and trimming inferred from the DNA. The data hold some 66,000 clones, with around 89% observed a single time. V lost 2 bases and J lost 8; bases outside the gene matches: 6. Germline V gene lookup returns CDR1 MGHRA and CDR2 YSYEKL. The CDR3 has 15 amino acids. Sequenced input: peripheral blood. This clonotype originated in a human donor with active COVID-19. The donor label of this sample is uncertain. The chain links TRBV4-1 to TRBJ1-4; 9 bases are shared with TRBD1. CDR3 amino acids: CASSQSTGGREKLFF. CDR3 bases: TGCGCCAGCAGCCAATCTACAGGGGGCCGGGAAAAACTGTTTTTT.